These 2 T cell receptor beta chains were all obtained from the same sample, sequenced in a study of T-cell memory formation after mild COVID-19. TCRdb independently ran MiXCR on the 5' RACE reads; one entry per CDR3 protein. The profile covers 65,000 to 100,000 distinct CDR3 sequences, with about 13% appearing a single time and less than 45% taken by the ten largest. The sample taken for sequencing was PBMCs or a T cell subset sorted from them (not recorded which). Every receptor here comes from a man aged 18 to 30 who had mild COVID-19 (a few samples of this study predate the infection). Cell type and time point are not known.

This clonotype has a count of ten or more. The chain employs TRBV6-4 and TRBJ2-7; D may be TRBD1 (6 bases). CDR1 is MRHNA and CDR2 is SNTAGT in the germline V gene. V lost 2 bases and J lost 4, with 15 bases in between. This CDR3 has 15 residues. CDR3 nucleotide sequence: TGTGCCAGCAGTGACGGAACAGGGAAAATTTACGAGCAGTACTTC. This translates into CASSDGTGKIYEQYF.

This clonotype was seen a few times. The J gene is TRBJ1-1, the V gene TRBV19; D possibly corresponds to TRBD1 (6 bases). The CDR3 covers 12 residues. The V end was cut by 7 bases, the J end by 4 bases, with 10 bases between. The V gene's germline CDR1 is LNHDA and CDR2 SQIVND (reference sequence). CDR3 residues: CASTEGGTEAFF. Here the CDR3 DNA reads TGTGCCAGTACAGAAGGGGGCACTGAAGCTTTCTTT.